The present T cell receptor (beta chain) was sequenced within a study of spatial heterogeneity in lung cancer. Across the whole study: Detection of beta-chain sequences consistently exceeded that of alpha-chain sequences. Across the raw uncorrected reads, a unique TCR and UMI combination was observed, on average, more than ten times. Study observations and caveats: Ubiquitous expanded tumor TCRs were observed in blood more at resection than follow-up.

This clonotype was counted ten times or more. The target antigen is unknown. Each CDR3 protein gets one entry after TCRdb re-called the 5' RACE reads with MiXCR. The sample consists of some 80,000 distinct CDR3 sequences, about 7.8% of them appearing once. The time point: sample taken at primary tumor resection. No cell sorting; template was whole RNA from tumor, lung tissue or PBMC. V lost 2 bases and J 1 base, leaving 6 bases between the germline ends. The CDR3 extends over 13 amino acids. Looked up from germline, CDR1 is SGHRS and CDR2 is YFSETQ. The chain employs TRBV5-1 and TRBJ1-1; no clear D. This TCR came from a male donor with early-stage non-small cell lung cancer. This specimen was PBMCs, taken at surgery. This chain's CDR3 is CASSFTGNTEAFF. For the CDR3, the DNA is TGCGCCAGCAGCTTTACGGGGAACACTGAAGCTTTCTTT.